This entry concerns a single T cell receptor beta chain. This clonotype was detected ten times or more. Its antigen remains unidentified. No per-base quality is available; no much larger clone lies one base away. A case-control design nested within a healthcare worker cohort in London, UK, was used, with weekly nasopharyngeal swab PCR tests and blood sampling performed. Between 23 and 31 March 2020, the week of the UK lockdown, healthcare workers were enrolled and then followed up weekly for as long as 16 weeks. The library relied on 5' RACE. The sequencing machine was a NextSeq 500. To correct for sequencing error and PCR bias, the TCR library protocol tagged individual cDNA molecules with unique molecular identifiers. Both TCR alpha and beta chains were sequenced, and tight co-correlation was observed between alpha and beta sequence abundances in each sample. Per the original workflow: Decombinator V4 was used to annotate the V gene, J gene and CDR3 of the TCR sequences. TCRs were defined as expanded if a significant change between any two time points was detected under a Poisson model with p below 0.0001. Abundances of TCRs were expressed as counts per million after normalisation to the total number of TCRs sequenced in each sample. MAIT TCRs were defined by TRAV1-2 paired with TRAJ12, TRAJ20 or TRAJ33, and iNKT TCRs by TRAV10 paired with TRAJ18. VDJdb, accessed on 1 November 2021, was searched for TCRs annotated for CMV, EBV and SARS-CoV-2, and TCRs annotated for more than one antigen were excluded. TCRdb ran its own pipeline on the public reads, namely fastp trimming at Q25 and MiXCR clone calling, and kept in-frame beta chains. Duplicate CDR3 protein sequences are folded into a single record with the most common DNA and genes. The V and J calls come from TCRdb's annotation, not from the publication. A total of around 88,000 distinct CDR3 sequences appear in this sample, about an eighth of them only once. The ten largest clones take up roughly 7% of the sample.

This sample was taken from a study of early T cells in non-severe SARS-CoV-2 infection (dated by TCRdb to the early 2020s). Regarding the research as a whole: Bulk RNA from unsorted whole blood was used for TCR sequencing, so alpha and beta chains could not be paired.

Study-level results and caveats: VDJdb matching was skewed toward anti-spike CD8 responses and likely underestimated virus-specific expansions by missing private and CD4 specificities.

The CDR3 starts with the cysteine, ends with the phenylalanine, and has 15 residues. The only DNA kept is the CDR3, 45 bases in frame from the first base. The CDR1 and CDR2 encoded by the germline V gene are MDHEN and SYDVKM. The germline V end is reduced by 5 bases and the J end by 4 bases; junction bases left unmatched: 9. This chain joins TRBV28 to TRBJ2-7, and TRBD1 aligns with 9 junction nucleotides. The receptor comes from an adult who was a healthcare worker with PCR-confirmed SARS-CoV-2 infection or an uninfected control (not recorded which). Sequencing was performed on whole blood. The CDR3 here reads CASSPPGTGPYEQYF. The DNA sequence follows: TGTGCCAGCAGTCCCCCCGGGACAGGGCCGTACGAGCAGTACTTC.